The 16 T cell receptor beta chains below all came from one sample that was sequenced in a study of cytomegalovirus exposure and HLA in healthy donors. PCR employed 60 Vbeta and 13 Jbeta primers. Profiled with immunoSEQ multiplex PCR; TCRdb holds only in-frame clones, not every one. The sample contains some 110,000 clones, 75% to 90% of which appear only once. The sample was PBMCs. Receptors were obtained from a man between 25 and 39 years old in good health and CMV-seropositive.

J is TRBJ1-2 and V is TRBV5-5; D perhaps matches TRBD1 (5 bases). The germline V and J ends were trimmed by 4 bases and 9 bases, with 13 bases remaining between them. CDR1 is SGHKS and CDR2 is YYEKEE in the germline V gene (reference sequence). The CDR3 loop spans 12 amino acids. The CDR3, as DNA: TGTGCCAGCAGCCCGACAGACCCAAGCTACACCTTC. This encodes CASSPTDPSYTF.

This clone was counted between two and nine times. This chain uses TRBV12-5 with TRBJ2-3, with TRBD2 matching over 7 bases. Germline values: CDR1 LGHNT, CDR2 FRNRAP. CDR3 length: 17 amino acids. V lost 5 bases, J lost 1 base, and 12 bases stayed unmatched. DNA for the CDR3: TGTGCTAGTGGTCCCGGGACTACTAGTGCAGGCACAGATACGCAGTATTTT. Protein sequence: CASGPGTTSAGTDTQYF.

This chain uses TRBV27 with TRBJ1-5, with D possibly matching TRBD1 (5 bases). Germline assignment: CDR1 MNHEY and CDR2 SMNVEV (reference sequence). Trimming took off 5 bases at V and 0 bases at J, with 8 bases between the two ends. The CDR3 extends over 14 amino acids. CDR3 sequence: CASSGGTSNQPQHF. For the CDR3, the DNA is TGTGCCAGCAGTGGCGGGACTAGCAATCAGCCCCAGCATTTT.

J is TRBJ2-7 and V is TRBV4-2; 11 bases fit TRBD2. The CDR3 consists of 16 residues. Unmatched junction bases numbered 7, after V lost 3 bases and J lost 3 bases. CDR1 is LGHNA and CDR2 is YNFKEQ in the germline V gene. The CDR3 DNA reads TGTGCCAGCAGCCAGAACCCGGGACTAGCGGACTACGAGCAGTACTTC. Amino acids: CASSQNPGLADYEQYF.

This CDR3 reads CASSFWAPDTQYF. DNA of the CDR3: TGCGCCAGCAGCTTCTGGGCGCCAGATACGCAGTATTTT. The J gene is TRBJ2-3, the V gene TRBV5-1; D is unresolved. The CDR3 runs to 13 residues. Trimming stripped 2 bases from V and 4 bases from J, with 8 bases between. The germline CDR1 and CDR2 sequences are SGHRS and YFSETQ.

This clone was seen only once. V gene TRBV28 combines with J gene TRBJ1-6; 8 nucleotides align to TRBD1. J gave up 7 bases and V 2 bases, and 4 bases lay outside the gene matches. The CDR3 covers 15 residues. CDR1 is MDHEN, CDR2 SYDVKM, per germline. The DNA for the CDR3 is TGTGCCAGCAGTTTACGGGACAGGCTAAATTCACCCCTCCACTTT. This sequence encodes CASSLRDRLNSPLHF.

As DNA, the CDR3 is TGTGCCAGCAGTTTATCAGCATCCCCTAGCACAGATACGCAGTATTTT. Translation gives CASSLSASPSTDTQYF. This chain uses TRBV27 with TRBJ2-3; no definite D call. Germline assignment: CDR1 MNHEY and CDR2 SMNVEV (reference sequence). CDR3 length: 16 residues. The V end was cut by 0 bases, the J end by 0 bases, with 10 bases between.

This clone was seen once. The chain carries TRBV2 and TRBJ2-2; no clear D gene. This CDR3 has 13 amino acids. Germline V gene lookup returns CDR1 SNHLY and CDR2 FYNNEI. V lost 0 bases to trimming and J lost 7 bases, with 6 bases between them. The CDR3 DNA follows: TGTGCCAGCAGTGAAGCGCCGGGCGGGGAGCTGTTTTTT. Protein product: CASSEAPGGELFF.

This chain connects TRBV18 to TRBJ2-4; tentative D call: TRBD1 (5 bases). The CDR3 extends over 13 amino acids. V lost 8 bases to trimming and J lost 7 bases, with 15 bases between them. Germline CDR1 is KGHSH and CDR2 is LQKENI. This chain's CDR3 is CASQETPGNIQYF. The CDR3 DNA follows: TGTGCCAGCCAGGAGACGCCAGGGAACATTCAGTACTTC.

The V call is TRBV4-3, the J call TRBJ2-5; a possible D gene is TRBD2 (7 bases). Trimming removed 4 bases from V and 2 bases from J, with 17 bases in between. The CDR3 has 16 amino acids. The germline V gene encodes CDR1 LGHNA and CDR2 YSLEER. Written as DNA, the CDR3 is TGCGCCAGCAGCCCAGGGGCGGGGGCCCTTCAAGAGACCCAGTACTTC. Its translation: CASSPGAGALQETQYF.

The gene calls are TRBV4-3 and TRBJ1-4; 7 bases agree with TRBD1. This CDR3 has 16 amino acids. CDR1 LGHNA and CDR2 YSLEER come from the germline V gene. V lost 0 bases to trimming and J lost 7 bases; unmatched junction nucleotides: 8. The CDR3 spells CASSQDPPGGSEKLFF. CDR3 nucleotide sequence: TGCGCCAGCAGCCAAGATCCTCCAGGGGGGAGTGAAAAACTGTTTTTT.

This chain joins TRBV6-5 and TRBJ2-5, with 8 positions matching TRBD2. The J call is doubtful: the DNA matches TRBJ2-7 better. The CDR3 spans 14 residues. The germline V gene encodes CDR1 MNHEY and CDR2 SVGAGI. The CDR3 loop reads CASSLGLAGYEQYF. The DNA for the CDR3 is TGTGCCAGCAGTTTAGGGCTAGCGGGCTACGAGCAGTACTTC.

The V gene is TRBV6-1, the J gene TRBJ2-7; maybe TRBD1 (5 bases). The germline V gene has CDR1 MNHNS and CDR2 SASEGT. The CDR3 has 13 amino acids. V was cut by 5 bases and J by 1 base, with 9 bases left in between. The CDR3 loop reads CASSKDMSYEQYF. The DNA of the CDR3 is TGTGCCAGCAGTAAGGACATGTCCTACGAGCAGTACTTC.

J is TRBJ2-1 and V is TRBV7-2; TRBD2 aligns across 13 bases. The CDR3 spans 17 residues. The trim removed 5 bases at V and 5 bases at J, leaving 9 bases unmatched. CDR1 and CDR2 (germline): SGHTA, FQGNSA. The CDR3 DNA reads TGTGCCAGCAGCCACGCGAGGACTAGCGGGGGAAACAATGAGCAGTTCTTC. Amino acid sequence: CASSHARTSGGNNEQFF.

The V and J genes are TRBV9 and TRBJ2-3; perhaps TRBD2 as D (6 bases). CDR1 and CDR2 from the germline V gene are SGDLS and YYNGEE. The CDR3 covers 16 residues. Trimming took off 3 bases at V and 1 base at J, with 15 bases between the two ends. CDR3 bases: TGTGCCAGCAGCGCTCCACCCGGGGGAGGCACAGATACGCAGTATTTT. Amino acids: CASSAPPGGGTDTQYF.

This chain's CDR3 is CASSQAWLNEKLFF. As DNA, the CDR3 is TGCGCCAGCAGCCAAGCCTGGCTTAATGAAAAACTGTTTTTT. The genes are TRBV4-1 and TRBJ1-4; no firm D call. The CDR3 loop spans 14 amino acids. Germline CDR1 is MGHRA and CDR2 is YSYEKL. V shed 1 base and J shed 4 bases, with 7 bases lying between them.